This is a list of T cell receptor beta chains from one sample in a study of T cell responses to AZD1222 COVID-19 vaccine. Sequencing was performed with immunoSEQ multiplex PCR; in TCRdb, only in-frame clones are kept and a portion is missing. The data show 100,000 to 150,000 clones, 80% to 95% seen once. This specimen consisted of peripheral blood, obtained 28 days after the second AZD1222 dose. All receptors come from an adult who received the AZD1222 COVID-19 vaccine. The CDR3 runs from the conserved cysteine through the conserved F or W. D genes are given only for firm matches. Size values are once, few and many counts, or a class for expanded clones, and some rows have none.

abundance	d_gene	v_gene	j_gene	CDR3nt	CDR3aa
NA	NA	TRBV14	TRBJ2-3	TGTGCCAGCAGCCGCCGTTCCCCTTTCGGTCGTACGCAGTATTTT	CASSRRSPFGRTQYF
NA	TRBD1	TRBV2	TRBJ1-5	TGTGCCAGCAGTAACAGGGGAAGGGATCAGCCCCAGCATTTT	CASSNRGRDQPQHF
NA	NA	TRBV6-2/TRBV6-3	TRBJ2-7	TGTGCCAGCAGTATTCTGAACGAGCAGTACTTC	CASSILNEQYF
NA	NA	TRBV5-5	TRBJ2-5	TGTGCCAGCAGCTTGGGGGCTGGGCAAGAGACCCAGTACTTC	CASSLGAGQETQYF
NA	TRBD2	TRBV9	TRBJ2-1	TGTGCCAGCAGCGTAACCCTAGGAGCGGGGGGCTACAATGAGCAGTTCTTC	CASSVTLGAGGYNEQFF
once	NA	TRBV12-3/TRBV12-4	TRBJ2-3	TGTGCCAGCAGCCGGGGCCTTGATACGCAGTATTTT	CASSRGLDTQYF
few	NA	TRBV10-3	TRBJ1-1	TGTGCCATCAGTGAGAACACTGAAGCTTTCTTT	CAISENTEAFF
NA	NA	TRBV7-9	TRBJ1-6	TGTGCCAGCAGCTTAGGCTTTGGTAATTCACCCCTCCACTTT	CASSLGFGNSPLHF
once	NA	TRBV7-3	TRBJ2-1	TGTGCCAGCAGCTTAGGGGTTGAGCAGTTCTTC	CASSLGVEQFF
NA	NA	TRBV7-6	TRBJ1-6	TGTGCCAGCAGCTTGAAAGGGGTGGAATCACCCCTCCACTTT	CASSLKGVESPLHF
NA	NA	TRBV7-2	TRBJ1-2	TGTGCCAGCAGACCGGGACCCAGAAACTATGGCTACACCTTC	CASRPGPRNYGYTF
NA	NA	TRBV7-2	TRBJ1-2	TGTGCCAGCAGCTGGTATGGCTACACCTTC	CASSWYGYTF
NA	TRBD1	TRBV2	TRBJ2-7	TGTGCCATTGGACAGGACTACGAGCAGTACTTC	CAIGQDYEQYF
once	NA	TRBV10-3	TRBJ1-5	TGTGCCATCACCAACGGGGTCAGGCAGCCCCAGCATTTT	CAITNGVRQPQHF
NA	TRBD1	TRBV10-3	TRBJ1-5	TGTGCCATCAGTGAGTCGGCAGGGGGTGGCAATCAGCCCCAGCATTTT	CAISESAGGGNQPQHF
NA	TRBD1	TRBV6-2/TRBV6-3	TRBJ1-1	TGTGCCAGCAGTTCGACAGGGGGTGCTAGAATGAACACTGAAGCTTTCTTT	CASSSTGGARMNTEAFF
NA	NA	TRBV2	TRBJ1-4	TGTGCCAGCAGTGAAGCCAACAGGGTGTTACTGGAAAAACTGTTTTTT	CASSEANRVLLEKLFF
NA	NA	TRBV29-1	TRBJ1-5	TGCAGCGCCGTCCGGGATAGCAATCAGCCCCAGCATTTT	CSAVRDSNQPQHF
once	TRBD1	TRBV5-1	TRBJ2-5	TGCGCCAGCAGCTCCTCGGGACAGGGCTTTTGGGAGACCCAGTACTTC	CASSSSGQGFWETQYF
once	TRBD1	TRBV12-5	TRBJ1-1	TGTGCTAGTGGGGGCGACAGGGGGCGACGAACTGAAGCTTTCTTT	CASGGDRGRRTEAFF
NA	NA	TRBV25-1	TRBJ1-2	TGTGCCAGCAGTGGATATGGCTACACCTTC	CASSGYGYTF
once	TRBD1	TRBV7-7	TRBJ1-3	TGTGCCAGCAGCCCGGGACAGGGGGGGACTGGAAACACCATATATTTT	CASSPGQGGTGNTIYF
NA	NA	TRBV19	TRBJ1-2	TGTGCCAGTAGCCCTCACGGGAGAAACTATGGCTACACCTTC	CASSPHGRNYGYTF
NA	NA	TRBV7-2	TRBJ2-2	TGTGCCAGCAGCTTAAACAGTAACACCGGGGAGCTGTTTTTT	CASSLNSNTGELFF
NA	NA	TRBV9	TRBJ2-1	TGTGCCAGCAGCGTAGGCGGCGGCCGTAAAGTCAATGAGCAGTTCTTC	CASSVGGGRKVNEQFF
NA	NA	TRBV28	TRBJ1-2	TGTGCCAGCAGTTTAATGGCCTATGGCTACACCTTC	CASSLMAYGYTF
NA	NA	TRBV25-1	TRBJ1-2	TGTGCCAGCAGCCCACCCTACGGGGGGAATGGCTACACCTTC	CASSPPYGGNGYTF
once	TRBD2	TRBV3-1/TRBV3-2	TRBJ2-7	TGTGCCAGCAGCCAACTAGCGGGAGGGCCGGGTGAGCAGTACTTC	CASSQLAGGPGEQYF
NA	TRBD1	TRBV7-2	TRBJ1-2	TGTGCCAGCAGCCCGGACAGGACCCTCATAAACTATGGCTACACCTTC	CASSPDRTLINYGYTF
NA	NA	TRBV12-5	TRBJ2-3	TGTGCTAGTGGTTTCGGGACTAGCACAGATACGCAGTATTTT	CASGFGTSTDTQYF
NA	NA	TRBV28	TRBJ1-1	TGTGCCAGCAGAGCTGGAGTCACTGAAGCTTTCTTT	CASRAGVTEAFF
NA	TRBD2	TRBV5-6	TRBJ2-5	TGTGCCAGCAGCTTGGGGACTAGCGGGTACCAAGAGACCCAGTACTTC	CASSLGTSGYQETQYF
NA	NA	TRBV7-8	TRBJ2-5	TGTGCCAGCAGCCCCCGTACCCGGACAGTCGTGGAGACCCAGTACTTC	CASSPRTRTVVETQYF
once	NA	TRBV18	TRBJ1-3	TGTGCCAGCTCACCATCCTCTGGAAACACCATATATTTT	CASSPSSGNTIYF
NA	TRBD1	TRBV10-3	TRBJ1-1	TGTGCCATCAGTGAGTCTGCCACAGGGGGTCGCTACACTGAAGCTTTCTTT	CAISESATGGRYTEAFF
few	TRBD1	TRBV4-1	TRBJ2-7	TGCGCCAGCAGCCAAGGAAGGATGGACAGGGGGGACTACGAGCAGTACTTC	CASSQGRMDRGDYEQYF
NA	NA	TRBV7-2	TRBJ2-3	TGTGCCAGCAGCTTAGGGCAGGGAGGCGATACGCAGTATTTT	CASSLGQGGDTQYF
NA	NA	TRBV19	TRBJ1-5	TGTGCCAGTAGTCGGCAGGAAGCTCAGCCCCAGCATTTT	CASSRQEAQPQHF
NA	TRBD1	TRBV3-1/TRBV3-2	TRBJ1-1	TGTGCCAGCAGTTCAACAGGGGCCGCCACTGAAGCTTTCTTT	CASSSTGAATEAFF
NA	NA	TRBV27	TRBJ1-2	TGTGCCAGCAGTCCCTCCGAGGGGGAAGTCCCCTATGGCTACACCTTC	CASSPSEGEVPYGYTF
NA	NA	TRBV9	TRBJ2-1	TGTGCCAGCAGCCTAGACGCGAGCTTCTACAATGAGCAGTTCTTC	CASSLDASFYNEQFF
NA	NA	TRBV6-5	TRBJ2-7	TGTGCCAGCCGGGGAGGTGGCGGATTTTACGAGCAGTACTTC	CASRGGGGFYEQYF
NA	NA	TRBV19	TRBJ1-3	TGTGCCAGTAGTATGGTGAGCAGGGGCTCTGGAAACACCATATATTTT	CASSMVSRGSGNTIYF
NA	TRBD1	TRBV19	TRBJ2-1	TGTGCCAGTCAACTCCGGGACAGGGGTCACAATGAGCAGTTCTTC	CASQLRDRGHNEQFF
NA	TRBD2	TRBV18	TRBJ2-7	TGTGCCAGCTCACCGACTCTGCTAGCGGGAGGTCAAAACGAGCAGTACTTC	CASSPTLLAGGQNEQYF
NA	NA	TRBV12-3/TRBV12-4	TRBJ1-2	TGTGCCAGCAGTTCCGGACGGTGGGGAGGCTACACCTTC	CASSSGRWGGYTF
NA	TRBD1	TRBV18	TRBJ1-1	TGTGCCAGCTCCTTCACAGGGGCGGGGAACACTGAAGCTTTCTTT	CASSFTGAGNTEAFF
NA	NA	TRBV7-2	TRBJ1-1	TGTGCCAGCAGCTATGACATGGGCACTGAAGCTTTCTTT	CASSYDMGTEAFF
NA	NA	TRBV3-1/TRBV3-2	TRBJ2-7	TGTGCCAGCAGCCAAGATACCCTGGCCTACGAGCAGTACTTC	CASSQDTLAYEQYF
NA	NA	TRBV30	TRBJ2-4	TGTGCCTGTACGATAGGAGCCAAAAACATTCAGTACTTC	CACTIGAKNIQYF
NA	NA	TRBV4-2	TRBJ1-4	TGTGCCAGCAGCCAAGACGGCAAGGATGAAAAACTGTTTTTT	CASSQDGKDEKLFF
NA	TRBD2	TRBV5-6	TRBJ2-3	TGTGCCAGCAGCGGGGGACTAGCGGGGGGCACAAACACAGATACGCAGTATTTT	CASSGGLAGGTNTDTQYF
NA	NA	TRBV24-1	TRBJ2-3	TGTGCCACCAGTGATACCGCCGGCATCACATTTGCAGATACGCAGTATTTT	CATSDTAGITFADTQYF
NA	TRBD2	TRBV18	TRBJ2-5	TGTGCCAGCTCACCGCTGGGACTAGCGGGACCAGACGGGAAGACCCAGTACTTC	CASSPLGLAGPDGKTQYF
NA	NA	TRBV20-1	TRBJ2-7	TGCAGTGCTAGAGCAGCTTACGAGCAGTACTTC	CSARAAYEQYF
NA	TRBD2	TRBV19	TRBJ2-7	TGTGCCACCGAAGCGGGAGGGACCTACGAGCAGTACTTC	CATEAGGTYEQYF
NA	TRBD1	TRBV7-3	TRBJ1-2	TGTGCCAGCAGCCCCGGACAGGGTGGCTATGGCTACACCTTC	CASSPGQGGYGYTF
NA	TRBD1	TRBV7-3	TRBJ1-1	TGTGCCAGCAGCCCGGCGCGGACAGGGGGCCGAACTGAAGCTTTCTTT	CASSPARTGGRTEAFF
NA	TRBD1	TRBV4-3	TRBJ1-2	TGCGCCAGCAGCCAAGGGACAGGGCGTGGCTACACCTTC	CASSQGTGRGYTF